The table lists the clone carrying this TCR beta chain with a few counts. As yet, its antigen is unknown. These data originate in a study of CD8 T cells in ankylosing spondylitis. MiXCR, run by TCRdb on the 5' RACE reads, gives a single entry per CDR3 protein. Of 200,000 to 300,000 distinct CDR3 sequences in the sample, around 25% were seen once. Findings of the study overall: There was a TCR beta motif, made of several highly homologous variants, that appeared characteristic of ankylosing spondylitis blood. Researchers report that disease-linked clones proved CD8+ and relatively rare in peripheral blood. Within matched ankylosing spondylitis synovial fluid, disease-linked clones were reportedly significantly enriched.

This CDR3 region has 12 residues. CDR1 is MGHDK, CDR2 SYGVNS, per germline. Trimming removed 7 bases from V and 10 bases from J, with 14 bases in between. The sequencing sample was made of blood, either unsorted or a sorted T cell fraction (not recorded which). This clonotype originated in a male donor with ankylosing spondylitis or in good health (not recorded which). The chain is built from TRBV25-1 and TRBJ2-1; D is possibly TRBD1 or TRBD2 (5 bases each). The CDR3 DNA sequence: TGTGCCAGCATGGGCCGGGGCTCGGAGCAGTTCTTC. Its translation is CASMGRGSEQFF.